This TCR beta chain was sequenced during a study of cytomegalovirus exposure and HLA in healthy donors. Primers for the PCR totalled 60 Vbeta and 13 Jbeta. Using immunoSEQ multiplex PCR, the repertoire was profiled, and TCRdb retains in-frame clones only, with some absent. The sample carries approximately 100,000 clones, 82% recorded once. CDR1 is LNHDA and CDR2 is SQIVND in the germline V gene (reference sequence). V trimming: 5 bases; J trimming: 0 bases; junction bases outside the gene matches: 7. The CDR3 has 15 amino acids. The source is a man in his fifties in good health and CMV-seronegative. The material sequenced was PBMCs. This rearrangement joins TRBV19 to TRBJ2-7, with 7 positions matching TRBD2. The CDR3 region has the DNA TGTGCCAGTAGTCCTCGCGGGGGAAACTCCTACGAGCAGTACTTC. As protein: CASSPRGGNSYEQYF.